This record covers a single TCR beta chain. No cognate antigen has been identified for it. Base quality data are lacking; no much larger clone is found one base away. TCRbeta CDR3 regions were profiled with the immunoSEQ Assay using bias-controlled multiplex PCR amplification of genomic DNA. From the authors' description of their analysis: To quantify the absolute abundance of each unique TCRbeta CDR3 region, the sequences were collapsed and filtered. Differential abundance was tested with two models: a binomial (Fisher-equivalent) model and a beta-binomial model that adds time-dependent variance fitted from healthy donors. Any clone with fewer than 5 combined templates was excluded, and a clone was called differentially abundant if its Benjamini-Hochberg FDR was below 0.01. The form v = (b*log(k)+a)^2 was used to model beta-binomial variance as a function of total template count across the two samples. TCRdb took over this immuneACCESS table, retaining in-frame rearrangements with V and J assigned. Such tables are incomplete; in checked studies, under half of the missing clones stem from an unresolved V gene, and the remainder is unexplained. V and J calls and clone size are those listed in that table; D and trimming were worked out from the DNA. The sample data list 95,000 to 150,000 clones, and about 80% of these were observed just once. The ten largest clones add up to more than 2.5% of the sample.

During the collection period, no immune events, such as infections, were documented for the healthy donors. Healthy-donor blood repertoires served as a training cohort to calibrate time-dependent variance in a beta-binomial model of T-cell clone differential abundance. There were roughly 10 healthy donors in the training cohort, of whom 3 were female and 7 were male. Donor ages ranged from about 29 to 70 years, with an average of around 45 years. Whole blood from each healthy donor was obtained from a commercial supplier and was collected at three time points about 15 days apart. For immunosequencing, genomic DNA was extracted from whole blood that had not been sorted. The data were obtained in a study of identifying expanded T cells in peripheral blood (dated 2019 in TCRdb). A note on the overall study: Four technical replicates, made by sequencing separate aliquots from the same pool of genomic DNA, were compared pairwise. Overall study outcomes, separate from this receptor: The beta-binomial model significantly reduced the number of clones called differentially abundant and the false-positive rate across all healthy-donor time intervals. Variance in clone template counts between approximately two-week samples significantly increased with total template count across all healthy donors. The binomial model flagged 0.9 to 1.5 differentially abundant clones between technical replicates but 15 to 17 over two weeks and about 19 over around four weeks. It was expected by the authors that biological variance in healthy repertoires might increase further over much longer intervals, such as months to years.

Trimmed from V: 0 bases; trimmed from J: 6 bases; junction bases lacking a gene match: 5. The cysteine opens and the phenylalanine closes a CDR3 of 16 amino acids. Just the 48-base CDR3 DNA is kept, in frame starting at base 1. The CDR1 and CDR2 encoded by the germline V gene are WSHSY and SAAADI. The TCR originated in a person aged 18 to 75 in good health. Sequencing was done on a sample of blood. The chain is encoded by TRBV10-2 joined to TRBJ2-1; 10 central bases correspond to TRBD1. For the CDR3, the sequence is CASSESWWTGGNEQFF. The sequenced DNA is TGCGCCAGCAGTGAGTCGTGGTGGACAGGGGGCAATGAGCAGTTCTTC.